A selection of T cell receptor beta chains follows, all from one sample in a study of blood T cell repertoires in COVID-19. Some clones are missing from TCRdb's copy, which holds only in-frame ones; the method was immunoSEQ multiplex PCR. The sample shows almost 250,000 clones, roughly nine tenths of them seen only once. Sequencing input: peripheral blood. These receptors were taken from a woman between 55 and 75 years old who had recovered from COVID-19. Both conserved end residues are part of each CDR3. Each record gives: clone size, D gene, J gene, V gene, CDR3 protein, CDR3 DNA. A D gene is named only where the DNA matches it firmly. Clone size is shown for a subset of rows, as once, few, many or a class of expanded clone.

>.|TRBD1|TRBJ2-7|TRBV4-2
CASSPRQGVWEQYF
TGTGCCAGCAGCCCTCGACAGGGAGTGTGGGAGCAGTACTTC
>.|TRBD1|TRBJ2-1|TRBV28
CASSLIRQGSYNEQFF
TGTGCCAGCAGTTTGATTCGACAGGGTAGTTACAATGAGCAGTTCTTC
>.|TRBD1|TRBJ1-2|TRBV24-1
CATSDRGQEYGYTF
TGTGCCACCAGTGATCGGGGACAGGAGTATGGCTACACCTTC
>.|TRBD1|TRBJ2-2|TRBV7-2
CASSFAGGYTQNTGELFF
TGTGCCAGCAGCTTTGCAGGGGGCTATACCCAGAACACCGGGGAGCTGTTTTTT
>.|TRBD1|TRBJ1-2|TRBV6-5
CASSLGTGDAGYTF
TGTGCCAGCAGTCTCGGGACAGGGGATGCTGGCTACACCTTC
>.|TRBD1|TRBJ2-2|TRBV19
CASSLPEGQRTGELFF
TGTGCCAGTAGCCTTCCAGAGGGACAGAGAACCGGGGAGCTGTTTTTT
>.|TRBD1|TRBJ1-1|TRBV7-2
CASSSDRASTEAFF
TGTGCCAGCAGCTCCGACAGGGCGAGCACTGAAGCTTTCTTT
>.|.|TRBJ2-3|TRBV7-2
CATGLWGETDTQYF
TGTGCCACGGGACTCTGGGGGGAAACAGATACGCAGTATTTT
>.|TRBD1|TRBJ1-1|TRBV28
CASSRRTGRDTEAFF
TGTGCCAGCAGCCGTCGGACAGGCCGTGACACTGAAGCTTTCTTT
>.|.|TRBJ1-1|TRBV5-1
CASSLDLTGRAFF
TGCGCCAGCAGCTTGGACCTGACAGGAAGGGCTTTCTTT
>.|TRBD1|TRBJ2-1|TRBV3-1/TRBV3-2
CASSHGTGESEQFF
TGTGCCAGCAGCCACGGGACAGGGGAATCCGAGCAGTTCTTC
>.|TRBD1|TRBJ1-4|TRBV19
CASSGEPGQGAREKLFF
TGTGCCAGTAGTGGGGAGCCGGGACAGGGGGCGCGCGAAAAACTGTTTTTT
>.|.|TRBJ1-2|TRBV29-1
CSVEVGGIYGYTF
TGCAGCGTTGAGGTCGGCGGCATCTATGGCTACACCTTC
>once|.|TRBJ1-1|TRBV7-9
CASSPTAGIKAFF
TGTGCCAGCAGCCCCACTGCCGGGATTAAAGCTTTCTTT
>.|TRBD1|TRBJ1-1|TRBV19
CASSPGTGGRTEAFF
TGTGCCAGTAGTCCCGGGACAGGGGGCCGCACTGAAGCTTTCTTT
>.|TRBD1|TRBJ2-7|TRBV5-1
CASSPSGQLYEQYF
TGCGCCAGCAGCCCATCGGGACAGCTCTACGAGCAGTACTTC
>once|TRBD1|TRBJ2-7|TRBV2
CASRGFKGAGYEQYF
TGTGCCAGCAGAGGGTTCAAGGGGGCGGGCTACGAGCAGTACTTC
>.|TRBD1|TRBJ1-2|TRBV5-6
CASSFDRARGYTF
TGTGCCAGCAGCTTCGACAGGGCCCGTGGCTACACCTTC
>.|.|TRBJ1-5|TRBV18
CASSPGAAHQPQHF
TGTGCCAGCTCACCTGGGGCAGCCCATCAGCCCCAGCATTTT
>.|TRBD2|TRBJ2-5|TRBV19
CASSISGLPKKAQYF
TGTGCCAGTAGTATTTCGGGACTACCGAAAAAGGCCCAGTACTTC
>.|.|TRBJ2-3|TRBV7-3
CASSLTSPDTQYF
TGTGCCAGCAGCTTAACCAGTCCGGATACGCAGTATTTT
>.|TRBD2|TRBJ2-5|TRBV28
CATRGLAGETQYF
TGTGCCACCCGAGGACTAGCTGGAGAGACCCAGTACTTC
>.|.|TRBJ1-3|TRBV11-3
CASSPGPGNTIYF
TGTGCCAGCAGCCCAGGTCCCGGAAACACCATATATTTT
>.|.|TRBJ2-7|TRBV18
CASSPMRTYEQYF
TGTGCCAGCTCACCAATGAGAACCTACGAGCAGTACTTC
>.|TRBD2|TRBJ2-1|TRBV27
CASSPPGTSGVVEQFF
TGTGCCAGCAGTCCGCCCGGGACTAGCGGGGTGGTTGAGCAGTTCTTC
>.|TRBD1|TRBJ1-1|TRBV27
CASSLGQVNTEAFF
TGTGCCAGCAGTTTGGGACAGGTCAACACTGAAGCTTTCTTT